This T cell receptor (beta chain) derives from a study of T-cell memory formation after mild COVID-19. Study-level background: Among the donors, TCR clusters were largely specific to each donor.

A single record per CDR3 protein comes from TCRdb applying MiXCR to the 5' RACE reads. Counted here are about 210,000 distinct CDR3 sequences, approximately 10% occurring once; the ten biggest clones make up 3%. Sequenced input: PBMCs or a T cell subset sorted from them (not recorded which). This TCR was recovered from a man aged 18 to 35 who had mild COVID-19 (a few samples of this study predate the infection). Cell type and time point are not known.

The DNA for the CDR3 is TGTGCCAGCAGTGTCCCGGGGAGTCAAGAGACCCAGTACTTC. Its protein product is CASSVPGSQETQYF. This chain joins TRBV25-1 and TRBJ2-5; D may be TRBD2 (5 bases). Trimming cost V 4 bases and J 2 bases, with 11 bases left between them. This CDR3 has 14 residues. CDR1 and CDR2 (germline): MGHDK, SYGVNS.